This entry concerns a single TCR beta chain. Using immunoSEQ multiplex PCR, the repertoire was profiled, and TCRdb retains in-frame clones only, with some absent. The sample holds more than 60,000 clones, approximately 81% seen once. The V end lost 2 bases, the J end lost 3 bases, and 11 bases lay between the germline ends. The CDR3 runs to 15 residues. The germline V gene has CDR1 GTSNPN and CDR2 SVGIG (reference sequence). The sample is drawn from a study of OX40 agonist ivuxolimab in advanced cancers. Study-wide context: The study gave patients intravenous ivuxolimab at 0.01 to 10 mg/kg every 2 weeks. Males comprised around 78% of the group, whose mean age was approximately 60 years (range roughly 20 to 90).

The V call is TRBV30, the J call TRBJ2-6; D unresolved. Sequenced here: CD4+ or CD8+ T cells sorted from blood, sampled in a trial of the OX40 agonist ivuxolimab. The TCR comes from an adult with an advanced solid tumor such as melanoma, head and neck, liver or kidney cancer. CDR3 sequence (DNA): TGTGCCTGGAGTAACGGGCTCGGTGGGGCCAACGTCCTGACTTTC. Translated: CAWSNGLGGANVLTF.